Below are 15 T cell receptor beta chains sequenced from a single sample in a study of regulatory T cells in long-lasting Graves disease. The time point here: persistent/refractory GD, antithyroid drugs over 5 years with positive TRAb. PBMCs were the source of the RNA used for TCR sequencing. Both iRepertoire HTBI primers and Arm-PCR of CDR3 regions were used to build the TCR beta libraries. TCRdb re-called the multiplex PCR reads with MiXCR, one entry per CDR3 protein. The sample includes a few hundred thousand distinct CDR3 sequences, about 20% of them seen just once. Sequencing was performed on peripheral blood mononuclear cells (PBMCs), taken when the disease was refractory, from a patient treated with antithyroid drugs. The receptors originated from a female donor with Graves disease.

The chain links TRBV5-1 to TRBJ1-3; D remains unclear. The CDR3 totals 13 residues. Germline V gene data show CDR1 as SGHRS and CDR2 as YFSETQ. With 4 bases removed from V and 4 bases from J, the gap between germline ends came to 9 bases. Here the CDR3 reads CASSTAGGNTIYF. The CDR3 DNA follows: TGCGCCAGCAGCACGGCGGGAGGAAACACCATATATTTT.

There are a few counts of this clonotype. The chain recombines TRBV9 with TRBJ2-2; TRBD2 matches at 7 bases. CDR1 and CDR2 (germline): SGDLS, YYNGEE. Trimming cost V 0 bases and J 2 bases; bases outside gene matches: 10. CDR3 length: 18 residues. CDR3 sequence (DNA): TGTGCCAGCAGCGTAGCTTGGGACTACCCGGTAAACACCGGGGAGCTGTTTTTT. It translates to CASSVAWDYPVNTGELFF.

The chain employs TRBV5-6 and TRBJ2-7; D is possibly TRBD1 (5 bases). With 1 base removed from V and 6 bases from J, the gap between germline ends came to 11 bases. Per germline, CDR1 SGHDT and CDR2 YYEEEE. The CDR3 runs 13 residues. For the CDR3, the DNA is TGTGCCAGCAGCTTGCTACCTCAGGGCGAGCAGTACTTC. Residues: CASSLLPQGEQYF.

This clonotype was observed at least ten times. This chain connects TRBV6-1 to TRBJ2-7; no clear D gene. V was pared by 6 bases and J by 6 bases, with 9 bases between. CDR1 and CDR2 from the germline V gene are MNHNS and SASEGT. The length of the CDR3 is 11 residues. DNA for the CDR3: TGTGCCAGCAGGGAGAGGAGCGAGCAGTACTTC. Its translation is CASRERSEQYF.

This chain uses TRBV2 with TRBJ1-6, with 7 nucleotides matching TRBD1. Germline CDR1 reads SNHLY; CDR2 reads FYNNEI. The CDR3 covers 18 residues. V lost 3 bases to trimming and J lost 4 bases; unmatched junction nucleotides: 12. The CDR3 nucleotides read TGTGCCAGCAGTGATAAGGCTTTGGGGACAGTTTATAATTCACCCCTCCACTTT. It is translated as CASSDKALGTVYNSPLHF.

This clonotype was observed at least ten times. The chain combines TRBV28 with TRBJ2-7; no clear D. Germline values: CDR1 MDHEN, CDR2 SYDVKM. The V gene lost 2 bases and the J gene lost 2 bases, with 4 bases spanning the gap. This CDR3 has 12 residues. The CDR3 here is CASSLSTYEQYF. CDR3 nucleotide sequence: TGTGCCAGCAGTTTAAGCACCTACGAGCAGTACTTC.

V gene TRBV18 combines with J gene TRBJ2-7, with TRBD2 matching over 9 bases. V was pared by 5 bases and J by 0 bases, with 8 bases of the junction left unmatched. Germline lookup yields CDR1 KGHSH and CDR2 LQKENI. CDR3 size: 16 residues. CDR3 loop: CASSKGAGGSSYEQYF. DNA of the CDR3: TGTGCCAGCTCAAAAGGAGCGGGAGGCTCCTCCTACGAGCAGTACTTC.

This clonotype was counted only a few times. DNA of the CDR3: TGTGCCAGCAGCTCTACACAAGGACGGGGTTTGGGTGGCTACACCTTC. Translated, it gives CASSSTQGRGLGGYTF. The chain recombines TRBV7-2 with TRBJ1-2; D remains unclear. Germline assignment: CDR1 SGHTA and CDR2 FQGNSA. The CDR3 runs to 16 residues. Between the trimmed V and J ends, which lost 4 bases and 7 bases, there was a span of 22 bases. The full variable domain, completed using reference TRBV7-2 and TRBJ1-2, is GAGVSQSPSNKVTEKGKDVELRCDPISGHTALYWYRQSLGQGLEFLIYFQGNSAPDKSGLPSDRFSAERTGGSVSTLTIQRTQQEDSAVYLCASSSTQGRGLGGYTFGSGTRLTVV.

This clonotype has only a few counts. CDR3: CSARATSGSGGGVDEQFF. The CDR3 DNA follows: TGCAGTGCTAGAGCGACTAGCGGGAGTGGCGGAGGTGTGGATGAGCAGTTCTTC. V usage is TRBV20-1 and J usage is TRBJ2-1; 12 positions match TRBD2. This CDR3 is built from 18 residues. The V gene end was trimmed by 1 base and the J gene end by 8 bases; junction bases not matched to a gene: 15. Germline CDR1 DFQATT, CDR2 SNEGSKA (reference sequence).

The rearrangement uses TRBV7-9 and TRBJ1-1; no clear D gene. The germline V gene encodes CDR1 SEHNR and CDR2 FQNEAQ (reference sequence). The CDR3 runs to 13 residues. Trimming shortened V by 4 bases and J by 11 bases, and 17 bases separated the two germline ends. CDR3 region: CASSSQKTLLAFF. CDR3 sequence (DNA): TGTGCCAGCAGCTCGCAAAAGACCCTCCTGGCTTTCTTT.

J is TRBJ1-1 and V is TRBV7-8; perhaps TRBD1 as D (6 bases). V dropped 5 bases and J dropped 0 bases, with 19 bases sitting between them. Germline-derived CDR1 and CDR2 are SGHVS and FQNEAQ. This CDR3 has 17 residues. DNA for the CDR3: TGTGCCAGCAGCGGCGGAGGGGGGGTGGTTGTGAACACTGAAGCTTTCTTT. Amino acid sequence: CASSGGGGVVVNTEAFF. Using reference TRBV7-8 and TRBJ1-1 for the parts outside the CDR3, the full variable domain is GAGVSQSPRYKVAKRGQDVALRCDPISGHVSLFWYQQALGQGPEFLTYFQNEAQLDKSGLPSDRFFAERPEGSVSTLKIQRTQQEDSAVYLCASSGGGGVVVNTEAFFGQGTRLTVV.

The gene calls are TRBV11-2 and TRBJ1-3; 7 nucleotides line up with TRBD1. Unmatched junction bases numbered 7, after V lost 8 bases and J lost 9 bases. CDR1 and CDR2 (germline): SGHAT, FQNNGV. The CDR3 length is 12 residues. This CDR3 reads CASGDRVPTIYF. CDR3 coding DNA: TGTGCCAGCGGTGACAGGGTGCCCACCATATATTTT.

This clonotype was seen only once. The chain employs TRBV28 and TRBJ2-1; TRBD1 agrees at 8 bases. V lost 5 bases and J lost 6; bases outside the gene matches: 15. This CDR3 is 17 amino acids long. Germline lookup yields CDR1 MDHEN and CDR2 SYDVKM. The CDR3 sequence is CASSPQWTGPFFNEQFF. CDR3 DNA: TGTGCCAGCAGTCCTCAATGGACAGGGCCGTTCTTCAATGAGCAGTTCTTC.

The V call is TRBV6-4, the J call TRBJ2-3; D is uncertain. The V end lost 0 bases, the J end lost 2 bases, and 6 bases lay between the germline ends. From germline, CDR1 is MRHNA and CDR2 SNTAGT. CDR3 length: 14 amino acids. The CDR3 nucleotides are TGTGCCAGCAGTGACTCGACGTCCACAGATACGCAGTATTTT. Protein product: CASSDSTSTDTQYF.

This clonotype was detected a few times. The chain links TRBV7-9 to TRBJ2-1; 12 nucleotides agree with TRBD2. The CDR3 is made up of 13 amino acids. Germline-derived CDR1 and CDR2 are SEHNR and FQNEAQ (reference sequence). V lost 7 bases to trimming and J lost 8 bases; unmatched junction nucleotides: 3. The DNA of the CDR3 is TGTGCCAGCACTCGACTAGCGGGAGATGAGCAGTTCTTC. Its protein product is CASTRLAGDEQFF.